Shown below are 16 T cell receptor beta chains from a single sample sequenced in a study of identical twins. TCRdb processed the 5' RACE reads anew with MiXCR; each CDR3 protein has one entry. The sample consists of under 900,000 distinct CDR3 sequences, roughly an eighth of them appearing once. The sample also formed part of further work on yellow fever vaccine responses in identical twins.

Sequencing was performed on PBMCs. The receptor source for this set is a woman aged 18-30 years in good health.

The V and J genes are TRBV6-4 and TRBJ2-7, with TRBD2 identical over 10 bases. Looked up from germline, CDR1 is MRHNA and CDR2 is SNTAGT. There are 14 residues in the CDR3. Trimming at V came to 3 bases and at J to 6 bases, leaving 5 bases not matched to a gene. The CDR3 DNA sequence: TGTGCCAGCAGTGAAGCGGGAGGGCCATCCGAGCAGTACTTC. Translating gives CASSEAGGPSEQYF.

In its sample, this clonotype was seen many times. The rearrangement uses TRBV7-2 and TRBJ1-6; D perhaps matches TRBD1 (6 bases). V shed 5 bases and J shed 10 bases, with 15 bases lying between them. The germline CDR1 and CDR2 sequences are SGHTA and FQGNSA. CDR3 length: 14 amino acids. DNA for the CDR3: TGTGCCAGCAGCCCCACAGGGCCGGGATCACCCCTCCACTTT. This gives the protein CASSPTGPGSPLHF. The full variable domain, in which reference TRBV7-2 and TRBJ1-6 provide the parts outside the CDR3, is GAGVSQSPSNKVTEKGKDVELRCDPISGHTALYWYRQSLGQGLEFLIYFQGNSAPDKSGLPSDRFSAERTGGSVSTLTIQRTQQEDSAVYLCASSPTGPGSPLHFGNGTRLTVT.

The chain combines TRBV9 with TRBJ2-7, with 10 bases that match TRBD2. CDR3 length equals 18 residues. Germline CDR1 and CDR2: SGDLS and YYNGEE. Trimming cost V 1 base and J 4 bases; bases outside gene matches: 14. The CDR3 protein is CASSVTSGTSSPTYEQYF. CDR3 sequence (DNA): TGTGCCAGCAGCGTAACTAGCGGGACGTCATCGCCCACTTACGAGCAGTACTTC.

This clonotype was detected only a few times. The genes are TRBV6-1 and TRBJ2-3; TRBD2 might be the D (6 bases). The V and J ends lost 10 bases and 2 bases respectively, with 16 bases between them. Germline CDR1 MNHNS, CDR2 SASEGT. The CDR3 loop spans 14 amino acids. In DNA, the CDR3 is TGTGCCACCCTGGGGGGTCGTCTCACAGATACGCAGTATTTT. It translates to CATLGGRLTDTQYF.

Many counts were recorded for this clonotype. The chain is built from TRBV29-1 and TRBJ2-3, with 9 nucleotides matching TRBD2. The germline CDR1 and CDR2 sequences are SQVTM and ANQGSEA. CDR3 length: 12 amino acids. The V and J ends lost 6 bases and 6 bases, in that order; junction bases with no gene match: 4. In DNA form, the CDR3 reads TGCAGCGTCGGGACTAGCTGGGATACGCAGTATTTT. Amino acids: CSVGTSWDTQYF.

This clonotype was observed a handful of times. In DNA form, the CDR3 reads TGTGCCAGCAGGGTGGGGAATTCGGGTGAAGCTTTCTTT. Protein: CASRVGNSGEAFF. V is TRBV2 and J is TRBJ1-1; D unresolved. Germline loops: CDR1 SNHLY, CDR2 FYNNEI. V was shortened by 6 bases and J by 7 bases, with 15 bases between the two germline ends. This CDR3 contains 13 residues.

The chain combines TRBV7-2 with TRBJ2-1; 7 bases are a match to TRBD1. CDR3 length equals 16 residues. Germline V gene data show CDR1 as SGHTA and CDR2 as FQGNSA. After removal of 3 bases from V and 4 bases from J, the junction contained 9 bases not matched to a gene. The CDR3 DNA reads TGTGCCAGCAGCTTCCAGACAGGGATATTATACAATGAGCAGTTCTTC. Translated: CASSFQTGILYNEQFF.

This rearrangement joins TRBV18 to TRBJ2-7, with 7 bases fitting TRBD2. With V trimmed by 4 bases and J by 5 bases, 2 bases remained unmatched. Germline V gene data show CDR1 as KGHSH and CDR2 as LQKENI. The CDR3 contains 12 residues. The CDR3 coding sequence is TGTGCCAGCTCACGGGAGGGCCACGAGCAGTACGTC. Protein sequence: CASSREGHEQYV.

J is TRBJ1-5 and V is TRBV7-2; D gene unclear. Germline V gene sequence: CDR1 SGHTA, CDR2 FQGNSA. The CDR3 has 14 residues. V was pared by 1 base and J by 4 bases, with 8 bases between. The CDR3 loop is CASSLVIQNQPQHF. The DNA for the CDR3 is TGTGCCAGCAGCTTAGTGATACAAAATCAGCCCCAGCATTTT.

V gene TRBV4-1 combines with J gene TRBJ1-6; possibly TRBD1 for D (6 bases). The CDR3 has 15 residues. Trimming left V 4 bases short and J 6 bases short, with 13 bases between. Germline V gives CDR1 MGHRA, CDR2 YSYEKL. In nucleotides, the CDR3 is TGCGCCAGCAGCCGCGAGACAGGTGTTAATTCACCCCTCCACTTT. Translated: CASSRETGVNSPLHF.

V gene TRBV10-3 combines with J gene TRBJ2-7, with TRBD2 matching over 11 bases. The CDR3 is made up of 17 amino acids. Germline CDR1 is ENHRY and CDR2 is SYGVKD. Unmatched junction bases numbered 8, after V lost 2 bases and J lost 2 bases. The CDR3 spells CAISETSGSIWAYEQYF. For the CDR3, the DNA is TGTGCCATCAGTGAGACTAGCGGGAGTATATGGGCCTACGAGCAGTACTTC.

This clonotype turned up a few times. The CDR3 loop reads CASSLASAGDGYTF. The CDR3 coding sequence is TGTGCCAGCAGCTTAGCCTCGGCAGGGGACGGCTACACCTTC. V is TRBV11-3 and J is TRBJ1-2, with a tentative D call TRBD1 (6 bases). The V end was cut by 1 base, the J end by 8 bases, with 14 bases between. Germline lookup yields CDR1 SGHNT and CDR2 YENEEA. The CDR3 runs 14 residues.

The chain couples TRBV2 to TRBJ1-3; 7 nucleotides align to TRBD1. Germline trimming cut 11 bases from V and 0 bases from J; bases unmatched to any gene: 10. There are 15 residues in the CDR3. The germline V gene has CDR1 SNHLY and CDR2 FYNNEI. CDR3 protein: CAGTVRTYSGNTIYF. Here the CDR3 DNA reads TGTGCCGGGACAGTGCGGACCTACTCTGGAAACACCATATATTTT. The complete variable domain, with remaining parts taken from reference TRBV2 and TRBJ1-3, reads EPEVTQTPSHQVTQMGQEVILRCVPISNHLYFYWYRQILGQKVEFLVSFYNNEISEKSEIFDDQFSVERPDGSNFTLKIRSTKLEDSAMYFCAGTVRTYSGNTIYFGEGSWLTVV.

This chain links TRBV5-6 with TRBJ2-1; 10 bases line up with TRBD1. V lost 4 bases to trimming and J lost 8 bases; unmatched junction nucleotides: 6. CDR1 is SGHDT, CDR2 YYEEEE, per germline. The CDR3 spans 14 residues. The DNA of the CDR3 is TGTGCCAGCAGCCCGGGACAGGGGTGGCATGAGCAGTTCTTC. Translation: CASSPGQGWHEQFF.

A few counts support this clonotype. J is TRBJ2-7 and V is TRBV24-1; 7 bases line up with TRBD1. Trimming took 6 bases from V and 2 from J; bases not matched to a gene: 3. CDR1 is KGHDR, CDR2 SFDVKD, per germline. There are 13 residues in the CDR3. CDR3 nucleotide sequence: TGTGCCACCAGTCGGACAGGAACCTACGAGCAGTACTTC. Its protein is CATSRTGTYEQYF.

The sample holds many counts of this clonotype. The CDR3 loop is CASSFLSGTGAYSGANVLTF. CDR3 in DNA: TGTGCCAGCAGCTTTCTCTCCGGGACAGGAGCCTACTCTGGGGCCAACGTCCTGACTTTC. The chain has TRBV12-3 or TRBV12-4 and TRBJ2-6; TRBD1 matches at 8 bases. The trim removed 6 bases at V and 0 bases at J, leaving 16 bases unmatched. CDR3 length: 20 residues.